This is a list of T cell receptor beta chains from one sample in a study of cytomegalovirus exposure and HLA in healthy donors. Some clones are missing from TCRdb's copy, which holds only in-frame ones; the method was immunoSEQ multiplex PCR. Among 85,000 to 110,000 clones listed, around two thirds were seen once. Specimen: PBMCs. These receptors were collected from a woman aged 45 to 65 in good health and CMV-seronegative. CDR3s include the opening cysteine and the closing phenylalanine or tryptophan. The D gene is left open where the match is weak. Only some rows state a clone size, as once, few, many or a class for expanded clones.

d_call clone_size j_call v_call cdr3_nt cdr3_aa
. . TRBJ1-6 TRBV27 TGTGCCAGCAGACAGGAGAATTCACCCCTCCACTTT CASRQENSPLHF
TRBD2 . TRBJ2-3 TRBV19 TGTGCCAGTAGTATAGCGGGAGGGCAGGATACGCAGTATTTT CASSIAGGQDTQYF
. . TRBJ2-1 TRBV1 TGCACCAGCAGCCAAGATCTCAGGGACAGGGGTCGATCCTACAATGAGCAGTTCTTC CTSSQDLRDRGRSYNEQFF
. . TRBJ1-1 TRBV7-9 TGTGCCAGCAGCTTCAGGGGGAACACTGAAGCTTTCTTT CASSFRGNTEAFF
TRBD2 . TRBJ2-7 TRBV4-1 TGCGCCAGCAGCCAACGCGGGGGTTCCTACGAGCAGTACTTC CASSQRGGSYEQYF
TRBD2 once TRBJ2-3 TRBV6-5 TGTGCCAGCAGTTACCCAACTAGCGGAACAGATACGCAGTATTTT CASSYPTSGTDTQYF
TRBD1 . TRBJ2-7 TRBV11-2 TGTGCCAGCAGCTTAGGATACAGGGGGCCCCACGAGCAGTACTTC CASSLGYRGPHEQYF
. . TRBJ1-4 TRBV5-8 TGTGCCAGCAGCTTGCTCAGGGGAGAGGATGAAAAACTGTTTTTT CASSLLRGEDEKLFF
. . TRBJ1-2 TRBV7-8 TGTGCCAGCAGCTTAATGCCGGAGGGCTATGGCTACACCTTC CASSLMPEGYGYTF
. . TRBJ1-2 TRBV6-5 TGTGCCAGCAGTTACTCGATGACAGAAACAGGCTATGGCTACACCTTC CASSYSMTETGYGYTF
. . TRBJ2-1 TRBV11-2 TGTGCCAGCAGCTTCTCTGACATTAACAATGAGCAGTTCTTC CASSFSDINNEQFF
. . TRBJ1-2 TRBV6-1 TGTGCCAGCAGTTCCCAGACCGGGCCGGGAGGCTACACCTTC CASSSQTGPGGYTF
TRBD2 . TRBJ2-1 TRBV5-1 TGCGCCAGCAGCCTACCGGGGGGTGGGTCCTACAATGAGCAGTTCTTC CASSLPGGGSYNEQFF
TRBD2 . TRBJ2-1 TRBV4-2 TGTGCCAGCAGCCAAGAGGCGGGGGGCTCCTACAATGAGCAGTTCTTC CASSQEAGGSYNEQFF
. . TRBJ1-5 TRBV6-1 TGTGCCAGCAGTGAGGGGGGAGGCAATCAGCCCCAGCATTTT CASSEGGGNQPQHF
TRBD2 . TRBJ2-3 TRBV5-6 TGTGCCAGCAGCCATCAGGGACTAGCGGGGAGAACAGATACGCAGTATTTT CASSHQGLAGRTDTQYF
. . TRBJ1-2 TRBV5-1 TGCGCCAGCAGCCCGAGACAGGAGGACGGAAGCTACACCTTC CASSPRQEDGSYTF
. once TRBJ1-1 TRBV7-9 TGTGCCAGCATACTAGTGGGGGGGAACACTGAAGCTTTCTTT CASILVGGNTEAFF
TRBD1 . TRBJ2-5 TRBV15 TGTGCCACCAGCAGATCAGGGGGCGGGAAGGAGACCCAGTACTTC CATSRSGGGKETQYF
. . TRBJ1-3 TRBV4-1 TGCGCCAGCAGCCAAACCCCCAACAGGTCTGGAAACACCATATATTTT CASSQTPNRSGNTIYF
TRBD1 . TRBJ1-4 TRBV19 TGTGCCAGTAGTTTCCAGGGGGCATTAGGGGAAAAACTGTTTTTT CASSFQGALGEKLFF
. . TRBJ2-3 TRBV5-1 TGCGCCAGCAGCTTGGGAACAGGGATCACAGATACGCAGTATTTT CASSLGTGITDTQYF
. . TRBJ2-3 TRBV27 TGTGCCAGCAGTTCAGCGGCCCTCACAGATACGCAGTATTTT CASSSAALTDTQYF
. . TRBJ2-7 TRBV4-2 TGTGCCAGCAGCCAAAACTGGCTAGCTAGCTACGAGCAGTACTTC CASSQNWLASYEQYF
. few TRBJ2-1 TRBV27 TGTGCCAGCAGACTCCATAGCGGAGAAAGCTACAATGAGCAGTTCTTC CASRLHSGESYNEQFF
. . TRBJ1-1 TRBV6-5 TGTGCCAGCAGTTACGGCGGGGCCTTGAACACTGAAGCTTTCTTT CASSYGGALNTEAFF
TRBD2 few TRBJ2-1 TRBV6-6 TGTGCCAGCAACCCGGCTCCTAGCGGGGGTAATGAGCAGTTCTTC CASNPAPSGGNEQFF
. . TRBJ2-1 TRBV27 TGTGCCAGCAGTTCCGAACGAGGAGTCTTTAGCTACAATGAGCAGTTCTTC CASSSERGVFSYNEQFF
TRBD1 . TRBJ2-7 TRBV11-3 TGTGCCAGCAGCTTAGGGGACAGGGGCTACGAGCAGTACTTC CASSLGDRGYEQYF
TRBD1 once TRBJ2-7 TRBV6-4 TGTGCCACCAAACCGACCGGGACAGGGGGCGACGAGCAGTACTTC CATKPTGTGGDEQYF
TRBD1 . TRBJ1-2 TRBV7-2 TGTGCCAGCAGCCGACAGGGGGAGGTTGGCTACACCTTC CASSRQGEVGYTF
. . TRBJ1-6 TRBV11-2 TGTGCCAGCAGCGGACAGACGCCTTCACCCCTCCACTTT CASSGQTPSPLHF
. . TRBJ1-6 TRBV27 TGTGCCAGCAGGTGGGGAGGAGAAAATTCACCCCTCCACTTT CASRWGGENSPLHF
. . TRBJ2-7 TRBV19 TGTGCCAGTAGTAGAGGCAGGGGCTACGAGCAGTACTTC CASSRGRGYEQYF
. few TRBJ2-1 TRBV19 TGTGCCAGTCTCGGGGGAGCCTACAATGAGCAGTTCTTC CASLGGAYNEQFF
TRBD2 few TRBJ2-7 TRBV4-1 TGCGCCAGCAGCCAAGATTGGGGGGGATCGATGTTCTTC CASSQDWGGSMFF
. once TRBJ1-1 TRBV27 TGTGCCAGCAGTTTTGGGCAGTGGAACACTGAAGCTTTCTTT CASSFGQWNTEAFF
. . TRBJ2-5 TRBV19 TGTGCCAGTAGCAACACTCGGGGGGAGACCCAGTACTTC CASSNTRGETQYF
TRBD2 . TRBJ2-1 TRBV28 TGTGCCAGCAGTTTAGGACTAGCGGGAAGGGGTGAGCAGTTCTTC CASSLGLAGRGEQFF
TRBD1 few TRBJ1-1 TRBV6-1 TGTGCCAGCAGTGTTAGGACAGGGGTGAACACTGAAGCTTTCTTT CASSVRTGVNTEAFF
. . TRBJ1-5 TRBV19 TGTGCCAGTAGTGATAGAGCAGGGCTTCAGCCCCAGCATTTT CASSDRAGLQPQHF
TRBD1 . TRBJ2-3 TRBV7-7 TGTGCCAGCAGCCCAACAGGGGCAACCACAGATACGCAGTATTTT CASSPTGATTDTQYF
TRBD1 . TRBJ2-7 TRBV14 TGTGCCAGCAGCCACAGACAGGGCGGATACGAGCAGTACTTC CASSHRQGGYEQYF
. . TRBJ1-5 TRBV6-6 TGTGCCAGCAGTCCCAGGGTTAGAGATCAGCCCCAGCATTTT CASSPRVRDQPQHF
TRBD2 . TRBJ2-3 TRBV6-1 TGTGCCAGCAGTGAAGGGAAAGGGAAACTAGCGGGGCTGACAGATACGCAGTATTTT CASSEGKGKLAGLTDTQYF
. . TRBJ1-2 TRBV6-1 TGTGCCAGCAGTGAATTTACAGGGCTGTTCTATGGCTACACCTTC CASSEFTGLFYGYTF
TRBD1 . TRBJ1-5 TRBV7-9 TGTGCCAGCAGCCTTACAGGGGATAGCAATCAGCCCCAGCATTTT CASSLTGDSNQPQHF
. . TRBJ2-1 TRBV29-1 TGCAGCTTTTCGGGGGGACAAAGGGATGAGCAGTTCTTC CSFSGGQRDEQFF
. . TRBJ1-2 TRBV5-4 TGTGCCAGCAGCTCTGGGCCCGAGGGCTATGGCTACACCTTC CASSSGPEGYGYTF
. . TRBJ2-1 TRBV9 TGTGCCAGCGGCCCCCGGGGAGCCCGGTCTGATGAGCAGTTCTTC CASGPRGARSDEQFF
. . TRBJ2-2 TRBV21-1 TGTGCCAGCAGCAAGAAGACTAGTTTTCAGCGCACCGGGGAGCTGTTTTTT CASSKKTSFQRTGELFF
TRBD1 . TRBJ2-5 TRBV5-1 TGCGCCAGCAGTACTGGACAGGGGAGAGAGACCCAGTACTTC CASSTGQGRETQYF
. . TRBJ2-7 TRBV11-3 TGTGCCAGCAGCTTTCGAGGGTCCTACGAGCAGTACTTC CASSFRGSYEQYF
. few TRBJ2-7 TRBV5-1 TGCGCCAGCAGCTTCGGTACGTCCTACGAGCAGTACTTC CASSFGTSYEQYF
TRBD1 few TRBJ2-1 TRBV27 TGTGCCAGCAGTTTTCTTTTGGGACAGGGAGTGGATGAGCAGTTCTTC CASSFLLGQGVDEQFF
TRBD1 . TRBJ2-7 TRBV6-6 TGTGCCAGCAGTCCCGGGACAGGGGGCGGCGAGCAGTACTTC CASSPGTGGGEQYF
TRBD2 . TRBJ2-7 TRBV5-4 TGTGCCAGCAGCTTGCCTAGCGGGGACTACGAGCAGTACTTC CASSLPSGDYEQYF
. . TRBJ1-5 TRBV5-4 TGTGCCAGCAGCCCGGACAGAAATAGCAATCAGCCCCAGCATTTT CASSPDRNSNQPQHF
. . TRBJ2-7 TRBV27 TGTGCCAGCAGTTTATTTGTAGGGGGAAATTACGAGCAGTACTTC CASSLFVGGNYEQYF